These T cell receptor beta chains were read from a single sample in a study of Ad26.COV2.S vaccination and SARS-CoV-2 variants. Generated by immunoSEQ multiplex PCR, the TCRdb table keeps only in-frame clones and is missing some. Among 300,000 to 350,000 clones, roughly 80% were seen once, and the ten largest hold about 2.1%. The starting material was peripheral blood, obtained in a trial of Ad26.COV2.S vaccine versus placebo. The receptors shown here come from a person between 18 and 59 years old who received the Ad26.COV2.S COVID-19 vaccine or a placebo. Each CDR3 is given with its conserved first and last residue. A D gene is named only where the DNA matches it firmly. Rows may omit the clone size; those that give it use once, few, many or a size class.

D gene: -
J gene: TRBJ2-4
clone size: -
V gene: TRBV21-1
CDR3 protein: CASSTFGHNQYF
CDR3 DNA: TGTGCCAGCAGCACCTTCGGGCATAATCAGTACTTC

D gene: -
J gene: TRBJ1-3
clone size: -
V gene: TRBV2
CDR3 protein: CASSVSWAGNTIYF
CDR3 DNA: TGTGCCAGCAGTGTTTCGTGGGCTGGAAACACCATATATTTT

D gene: -
J gene: TRBJ1-4
clone size: -
V gene: TRBV27
CDR3 protein: CASSSYQGGWYNEKLFF
CDR3 DNA: TGTGCCAGCAGTTCCTACCAGGGTGGCTGGTATAATGAAAAACTGTTTTTT

D gene: -
J gene: TRBJ2-2
clone size: -
V gene: TRBV4-2
CDR3 protein: CASSQDLQGRTGELFF
CDR3 DNA: TGTGCCAGCAGCCAAGATCTACAGGGCCGCACCGGGGAGCTGTTTTTT

D gene: TRBD1
J gene: TRBJ1-2
clone size: -
V gene: TRBV24-1
CDR3 protein: CATSAPTGEGGYTF
CDR3 DNA: TGTGCCACCAGTGCCCCCACAGGGGAAGGTGGCTACACCTTC

D gene: TRBD2
J gene: TRBJ2-7
clone size: -
V gene: TRBV7-3
CDR3 protein: CASSSTSGASYEQYF
CDR3 DNA: TGTGCCAGCAGCTCAACTAGCGGGGCCTCCTACGAGCAGTACTTC

D gene: -
J gene: TRBJ1-6
clone size: -
V gene: TRBV30
CDR3 protein: CAWQRGSYNSPLHF
CDR3 DNA: TGTGCCTGGCAACGCGGCTCCTATAATTCACCCCTCCACTTT

D gene: TRBD2
J gene: TRBJ2-1
clone size: -
V gene: TRBV11-3
CDR3 protein: CASSLGASGGWNEQFF
CDR3 DNA: TGTGCCAGCAGCTTAGGGGCTAGCGGGGGTTGGAATGAGCAGTTCTTC

D gene: -
J gene: TRBJ2-3
clone size: -
V gene: TRBV18
CDR3 protein: CASSTILDTDTQYF
CDR3 DNA: TGTGCCAGCTCGACAATTCTGGACACAGATACGCAGTATTTT

D gene: -
J gene: TRBJ2-5
clone size: -
V gene: TRBV7-6
CDR3 protein: CASSFPPRYQETQYF
CDR3 DNA: TGTGCCAGCAGCTTCCCCCCGAGGTACCAAGAGACCCAGTACTTC

D gene: TRBD1
J gene: TRBJ1-2
clone size: few
V gene: TRBV27
CDR3 protein: CASTHLQGGYTF
CDR3 DNA: TGTGCCAGCACGCACTTACAGGGGGGCTACACCTTC

D gene: -
J gene: TRBJ2-3
clone size: -
V gene: TRBV2
CDR3 protein: CATRGGGDRTDTQYF
CDR3 DNA: TGTGCCACAAGGGGGGGCGGGGACCGCACAGATACGCAGTATTTT

D gene: -
J gene: TRBJ2-2
clone size: -
V gene: TRBV4-1
CDR3 protein: CASRTTNTGELFF
CDR3 DNA: TGCGCCAGCAGGACAACGAACACCGGGGAGCTGTTTTTT

D gene: -
J gene: TRBJ1-1
clone size: -
V gene: TRBV6-6
CDR3 protein: CASSQRQWTGSSAEAFF
CDR3 DNA: TGTGCCAGCAGTCAGCGACAGTGGACGGGGAGTAGCGCTGAAGCTTTCTTT

D gene: TRBD1
J gene: TRBJ2-7
clone size: -
V gene: TRBV9
CDR3 protein: CASSTSGQTYEQYF
CDR3 DNA: TGTGCCAGCAGCACTTCGGGACAGACCTACGAGCAGTACTTC

D gene: -
J gene: TRBJ2-1
clone size: -
V gene: TRBV4-1
CDR3 protein: CASSQARRNEQFF
CDR3 DNA: TGCGCCAGCAGCCAAGCGCGGAGGAATGAGCAGTTCTTC

D gene: -
J gene: TRBJ2-7
clone size: -
V gene: TRBV2
CDR3 protein: CASSPDSNEQYF
CDR3 DNA: TGTGCCAGCAGTCCTGACAGCAACGAGCAGTACTTC

D gene: -
J gene: TRBJ2-6
clone size: -
V gene: TRBV7-3
CDR3 protein: CASSLVESGANVLTF
CDR3 DNA: TGTGCCAGCAGCCTTGTGGAATCTGGGGCCAACGTCCTGACTTTC

D gene: -
J gene: TRBJ2-7
clone size: few
V gene: TRBV25-1
CDR3 protein: CASSRDEQYF
CDR3 DNA: TGTGCCAGCAGTAGGGACGAGCAGTACTTC

D gene: -
J gene: TRBJ2-3
clone size: -
V gene: TRBV7-2
CDR3 protein: CASSRVIPTDTQYF
CDR3 DNA: TGTGCCAGCAGCCGGGTTATCCCCACAGATACGCAGTATTTT

D gene: TRBD1
J gene: TRBJ2-5
clone size: -
V gene: TRBV6-5
CDR3 protein: CASRSTGYQETQYF
CDR3 DNA: TGTGCCAGCAGGTCGACAGGGTACCAAGAGACCCAGTACTTC

D gene: TRBD1
J gene: TRBJ1-1
clone size: -
V gene: TRBV7-2
CDR3 protein: CASSSEGTGVREAFF
CDR3 DNA: TGTGCCAGCAGCTCAGAAGGGACAGGGGTTCGTGAAGCTTTCTTT

D gene: -
J gene: TRBJ2-5
clone size: -
V gene: TRBV28
CDR3 protein: CASSPGGRETQYF
CDR3 DNA: TGTGCCAGCAGTCCTGGGGGAAGGGAGACCCAGTACTTC

D gene: TRBD1
J gene: TRBJ1-1
clone size: -
V gene: TRBV6-5
CDR3 protein: CASSFRGRRDTEAFF
CDR3 DNA: TGTGCCAGCAGTTTCAGGGGGCGTCGGGACACTGAAGCTTTCTTT

D gene: -
J gene: TRBJ1-4
clone size: -
V gene: TRBV27
CDR3 protein: CASSPWRVGEKLFF
CDR3 DNA: TGTGCCAGCAGTCCCTGGAGGGTTGGTGAAAAACTGTTTTTT

D gene: TRBD1
J gene: TRBJ2-7
clone size: -
V gene: TRBV18
CDR3 protein: CASSLQDRVGYEQYF
CDR3 DNA: TGTGCCAGCTCACTACAGGACAGGGTGGGCTACGAGCAGTACTTC